This is a list of T cell receptor beta chains from one sample in a study of blood T cell repertoires in COVID-19. The table came from immunoSEQ multiplex PCR; TCRdb's copy has only in-frame clones and leaves some out. The sample has about 34,000 clones; more than 75% are singletons. The material sequenced was peripheral blood. The receptors here all came from a woman aged 55-70 years with acute or convalescent COVID-19. Both conserved end residues are part of each CDR3. The D gene is left open where the match is weak. Rows give clone size only sometimes, using once, few, many, or a class for an expanded clone.

D,J,V,size,DNA,CDR3
NA,TRBJ1-2,TRBV28,NA,TGTGCCAGCAGTAACCGACTCCCATCTCCCAACTATGGCTACACCTTC,CASSNRLPSPNYGYTF
NA,TRBJ1-3,TRBV2,NA,TGTGCCAGCCGAGGCGGGGACTCTGGAAACACCATATATTTT,CASRGGDSGNTIYF
NA,TRBJ2-7,TRBV9,few,TGTGCCAGCAGCCCAGGGACAGCGGGCGAGCAGTACTTC,CASSPGTAGEQYF
TRBD2,TRBJ2-3,TRBV6-5,NA,TGTGCCAGCAGTTTGCGGACTAGCGGGTTCACAGATACGCAGTATTTT,CASSLRTSGFTDTQYF
TRBD1,TRBJ1-1,TRBV7-9,NA,TGTGCCAGCAGCCCCCGACAGGGGAACACTGAAGCTTTCTTT,CASSPRQGNTEAFF
NA,TRBJ1-1,TRBV7-9,once,TGTGCCAGCACCTCTACGGGACACCTTAACACTGAAGCTTTCTTT,CASTSTGHLNTEAFF
NA,TRBJ1-1,TRBV4-2,NA,TGTGCCAGCAGCCAAGTCGGCGGGCACACTGAAGCTTTCTTT,CASSQVGGHTEAFF
NA,TRBJ2-7,TRBV9,NA,TGTGCCAGCAGCGTACTAGGGACAAGCTACGAGCAGTACTTC,CASSVLGTSYEQYF
TRBD1,TRBJ2-7,TRBV7-2,NA,TGTGCCAGCAGCTTAGCCCCGGGACAGGGCTACGAGCAGTACTTC,CASSLAPGQGYEQYF
NA,TRBJ2-1,TRBV5-8,NA,TGTGCCAGCAGCTTCCTCCTCGGTGTAGGGGACAATGAGCAGTTCTTC,CASSFLLGVGDNEQFF
TRBD1,TRBJ1-2,TRBV5-6,NA,TGTGCCAGCAGCCGTGGTGGGGGACAGCTCTTCTATGGCTACACCTTC,CASSRGGGQLFYGYTF
TRBD1,TRBJ1-5,TRBV28,NA,TGTGCCAGCAGGGAAACGACAGGGAACAATCAGCCCCAGCATTTT,CASRETTGNNQPQHF
NA,TRBJ1-1,TRBV5-1,NA,TGCGCCAGCAGCTTGATTCCCCGCGCTGAAGCTTTCTTT,CASSLIPRAEAFF
TRBD2,TRBJ2-3,TRBV10-3,NA,TGTGCCATCAGTGATCCCCCTAGCGGGGCAGATACGCAGTATTTT,CAISDPPSGADTQYF
NA,TRBJ2-7,TRBV29-1,NA,TGCAGCGTTGAGACAAGCTACGAGCAGTACTTC,CSVETSYEQYF
NA,TRBJ2-5,TRBV5-1,NA,TGCGCCAGCAGCACAGATCAAGAGACCCAGTACTTC,CASSTDQETQYF
TRBD1,TRBJ2-5,TRBV5-1,NA,TGCGCCAGCAGCGTGGGCGACAGGGTGGTTTCAGAGACCCAGTACTTC,CASSVGDRVVSETQYF
TRBD1,TRBJ2-2,TRBV5-8,NA,TGTGCCAGCAGCTTGCCGGGGACAGGGGGCGTGGGTACCGGGGAGCTGTTTTTT,CASSLPGTGGVGTGELFF
TRBD1,TRBJ1-2,TRBV19,NA,TGTGCCAGTAGTCCGGACAGGGTGGGCGGCTACACCTTC,CASSPDRVGGYTF
TRBD1,TRBJ1-2,TRBV6-5,NA,TGTGCCAGCAGACCCGGACAGGTTAACTATGGCTACACCTTC,CASRPGQVNYGYTF
TRBD1,TRBJ1-4,TRBV7-8,NA,TGTGCCAGCAGCACCAGACAGGGTGAAAAACTGTTTTTT,CASSTRQGEKLFF
TRBD2,TRBJ2-5,TRBV2,once,TGTGCCAGCAGTGGGGCGGGAGGGGAGACCCAGTACTTC,CASSGAGGETQYF
TRBD1,TRBJ2-1,TRBV18,NA,TGTGCCAGCTCACCCGGACAGGCCTACGGCTATGAGCAGTTCTTC,CASSPGQAYGYEQFF
TRBD1,TRBJ1-4,TRBV5-1,NA,TGCGCCAGCAGCTTGGCCAGGGGGTCTAATGAAAAACTGTTTTTT,CASSLARGSNEKLFF
NA,TRBJ2-7,TRBV6-5,once,TGTGCCAGCAGGAAACGAGGCGGGGATTCCTACGAGCAGTACTTC,CASRKRGGDSYEQYF
NA,TRBJ2-2,TRBV6-1,NA,TGTGCCAGCAGTGAAGCGAGTTTTTCCGGGGAGCTGTTTTTT,CASSEASFSGELFF
NA,TRBJ2-3,TRBV9,NA,TGTGCCAGCAGCGTAGACAAGAACACAGATACGCAGTATTTT,CASSVDKNTDTQYF
TRBD1,TRBJ2-1,TRBV27,NA,TGTGCCAGCAGGACCGTGACAGGGGCGGCAGGTGAGCAGTTCTTC,CASRTVTGAAGEQFF
TRBD1,TRBJ1-4,TRBV7-9,few,TGTGCCAGCAGCCCCGACCTCGGGACAGGGGATGAAAAACTGTTTTTT,CASSPDLGTGDEKLFF
TRBD2,TRBJ2-7,TRBV4-1,medium-sized,TGCGCCAGCAGCCAAGGCCCAGGACTAGACGCCTACGAGCAGTACTTC,CASSQGPGLDAYEQYF
TRBD1,TRBJ2-5,TRBV5-1,few,TGCGCCAGCAGCTTAGGACAGGGAGGAGAGACCCAGTACTTC,CASSLGQGGETQYF
NA,TRBJ1-2,TRBV5-1,NA,TGCGCCAGCAGCTACCCCGGACAGTCCTATGGCTACACCTTC,CASSYPGQSYGYTF
TRBD2,TRBJ2-5,TRBV7-9,NA,TGTGCCAGCAGCGCGGGACTAGCGGTGGGGGAGACCCAGTACTTC,CASSAGLAVGETQYF
NA,TRBJ1-1,TRBV3-1/TRBV3-2,NA,TGTGCCAGCAGCCGGGGGGGCTCCCTTGGCACTGAAGCTTTCTTT,CASSRGGSLGTEAFF
TRBD2,TRBJ2-2,TRBV27,NA,TGTGCCAGCAGTGGCGGGGGGTGGACCGGGGAGCTGTTTTTT,CASSGGGWTGELFF
NA,TRBJ2-1,TRBV29-1,NA,TGCAGCGTGAACCAAGGGGGATACAATGAGCAGTTCTTC,CSVNQGGYNEQFF
TRBD2,TRBJ2-1,TRBV5-5,NA,TGTGCCAGCAGCTTGGCCATCGGACTAGCGGGGGGGCAGAATGAGCAGTTCTTC,CASSLAIGLAGGQNEQFF
NA,TRBJ1-6,TRBV14,once,TGTGCCAGCAGCCAAGCGGCGGGAGTGGGGCCCCTCCACTTT,CASSQAAGVGPLHF
NA,TRBJ1-1,TRBV6-5,NA,TGTGCCAGCAGTTACCTCCGTAACACTGAAGCTTTCTTT,CASSYLRNTEAFF
NA,TRBJ1-6,TRBV11-2,NA,TGTGCCAGCAGCTTAGGCAGGTTCAACTATAATTCACCCCTCCACTTT,CASSLGRFNYNSPLHF
NA,TRBJ1-1,TRBV5-1,NA,TGCGCCAGCAGCTTTAGAGGGGGGGACACTGAAGCTTTCTTT,CASSFRGGDTEAFF
TRBD1,TRBJ1-6,TRBV2,NA,TGTGCCAGCAGTGCCTCGGGACAGAGTAATTCACCCCTCCACTTT,CASSASGQSNSPLHF
TRBD2,TRBJ2-5,TRBV29-1,NA,TGCAGCTTTACCGGACTAGCACAAGAGACCCAGTACTTC,CSFTGLAQETQYF
TRBD2,TRBJ2-2,TRBV2,once,TGTGCCAGCGGCTCACTAGCGGGGGGAGGGCGTACCGGGGAGCTGTTTTTT,CASGSLAGGGRTGELFF
TRBD2,TRBJ2-5,TRBV5-3,NA,TGTGCCAGAAGACCTAGCGGGGGGCGCCTGGGTTGGGAGCAAGAGACCCAGTACTTC,CARRPSGGRLGWEQETQYF
NA,TRBJ1-2,TRBV12-3/TRBV12-4,NA,TGTGCCAGCAGTTTCTCGGGACTATGCGGCACCTTC,CASSFSGLCGTF
TRBD1,TRBJ2-3,TRBV7-3,NA,TGTGCCAGCAGCACCGGACAGGCTAGCACAGATACGCAGTATTTT,CASSTGQASTDTQYF
NA,TRBJ1-2,TRBV5-1,NA,TGCGCCAGCAGCTTGGATCCAGGAAGGGGCTACACCTTC,CASSLDPGRGYTF
NA,TRBJ2-5,TRBV6-1,once,TGTGCCAGCAGTGAGGAGCCGCTCGGGGTATCGACCCAGTACTTC,CASSEEPLGVSTQYF
TRBD1,TRBJ1-2,TRBV27,NA,TGTGCCAGCAGTTTAACAGGGGCCCTAGGTGGCTACACCTTC,CASSLTGALGGYTF
TRBD1,TRBJ1-2,TRBV7-2,NA,TGTGCCAGCACCAGACTACCGGGACAGATGAACTATGGCTACACCTTC,CASTRLPGQMNYGYTF
TRBD2,TRBJ2-1,TRBV27,NA,TGTGCCAGCAGTTTTGGACTAGCGGGGGGGCTAACGCAGTTCTTC,CASSFGLAGGLTQFF
NA,TRBJ2-1,TRBV12-5,few,TGTGCTAGTGGTTCTCGTGTGCGGGGCAATGAGCAGTTCTTC,CASGSRVRGNEQFF
NA,TRBJ1-1,TRBV18,NA,TGTGCCAGCTCACAGGGGAAGAACACTGAAGCTTTCTTT,CASSQGKNTEAFF